Listed here is a single T cell receptor beta chain. Antigen unknown. This sample was included in a study of vaccination and CD4 T cells after COVID-19. Cultured CD4+ T cell DNA was sequenced using the Oncomine TCR Beta short-read assay. TCRdb passed the PCR reads through MiXCR, listing each CDR3 protein once. The table lists about 17,000 distinct CDR3 sequences, approximately 59% of them singletons. This CDR3 is 14 amino acids long. V lost 5 bases and J 2 bases, leaving 10 bases between the germline ends. Treatment denoted: roughly 11-day PBMC culture with coronavirus spike peptide pools or control peptides (ViraFEST assay).

The sequence was collected from a human donor who had recovered from COVID-19. The chain links TRBV12-3 or TRBV12-4 to TRBJ1-5; D not certain. Source: CD4+ T cells from blood, cultured in vitro, taken after SARS-CoV-2 vaccination. CDR3 sequence (DNA): TGTGCCAGCAGTGAAACGGTGGGCAATCAGCCCCAGCATTTT. It is translated as CASSETVGNQPQHF.